Below, one TCR beta chain is given with its context. Here immunoSEQ multiplex PCR was the method, and the copy in TCRdb shows in-frame clones only, minus some. The sample gives fewer than 45,000 clones, 90% to 95% of which show up once; around 7% is in the top ten. The data stem from a study of T cells in tuberculosis. In the study overall: The T cells targeted glucose monomycolate, a mycobacterial lipid, via CD1B.

From germline, CDR1 is LNHDA and CDR2 SQIVND (reference sequence). V gave up 5 bases and J gave up 5 bases, with 9 bases separating them. The CDR3 contains 12 residues. Sequenced material: PBMCs. The J gene is TRBJ2-5, the V gene TRBV19, with no clear D. The sequence was collected from a donor between 10 and 35 years old with latent tuberculosis or without tuberculosis infection. CDR3 bases: TGTGCCAGTAGTCTTACCAGGGAGACCCAGTACTTC. Translating it yields CASSLTRETQYF.